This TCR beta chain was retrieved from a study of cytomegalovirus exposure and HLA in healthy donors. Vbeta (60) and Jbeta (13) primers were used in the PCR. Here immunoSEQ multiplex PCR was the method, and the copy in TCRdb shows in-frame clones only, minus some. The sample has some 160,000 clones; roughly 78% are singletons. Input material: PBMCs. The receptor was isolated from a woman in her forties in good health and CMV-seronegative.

This CDR3 reads CASSPGGVGNSPLHF. The CDR3 DNA is TGTGCCAGCAGCCCGGGGGGGGTGGGTAATTCACCCCTCCACTTT. V usage is TRBV9 and J usage is TRBJ1-6, with D possibly TRBD1 on 5 matching bases. V dropped 4 bases and J dropped 6 bases, with 14 bases sitting between them. The CDR3 totals 15 residues. The germline gives CDR1 SGDLS, CDR2 YYNGEE.